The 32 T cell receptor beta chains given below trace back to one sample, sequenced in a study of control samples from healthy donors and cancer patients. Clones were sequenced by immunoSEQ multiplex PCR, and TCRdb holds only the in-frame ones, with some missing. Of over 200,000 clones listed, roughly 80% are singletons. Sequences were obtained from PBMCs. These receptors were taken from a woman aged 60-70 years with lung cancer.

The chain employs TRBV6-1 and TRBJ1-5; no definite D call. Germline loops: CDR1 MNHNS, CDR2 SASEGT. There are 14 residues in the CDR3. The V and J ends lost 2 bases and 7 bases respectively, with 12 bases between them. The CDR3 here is CASSEIDTGQPQHF. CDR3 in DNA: TGTGCCAGCAGTGAAATCGATACGGGACAGCCCCAGCATTTT.

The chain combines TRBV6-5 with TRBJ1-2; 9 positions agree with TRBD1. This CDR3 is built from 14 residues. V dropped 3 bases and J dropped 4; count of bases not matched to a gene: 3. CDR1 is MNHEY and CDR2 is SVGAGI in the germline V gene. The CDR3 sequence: CASSYTGGSYGYTF. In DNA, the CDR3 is TGTGCCAGCAGTTATACAGGGGGCAGCTATGGCTACACCTTC.

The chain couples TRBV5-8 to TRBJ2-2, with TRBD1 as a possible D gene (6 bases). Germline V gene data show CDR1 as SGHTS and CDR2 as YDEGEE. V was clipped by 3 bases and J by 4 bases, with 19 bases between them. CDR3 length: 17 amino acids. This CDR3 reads CASSSPHWRTVTGELFF. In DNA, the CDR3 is TGTGCCAGCAGCTCCCCACATTGGAGGACAGTCACCGGGGAGCTGTTTTTT. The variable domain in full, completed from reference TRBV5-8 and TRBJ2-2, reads EAGVTQSPTHLIKTRGQQATLRCSPISGHTSVYWYQQALGLGLQFLLWYDEGEERNRGNFPPRFSGRQFPNYSSELNVNALELEDSALYLCASSSPHWRTVTGELFFGEGSRLTVL.

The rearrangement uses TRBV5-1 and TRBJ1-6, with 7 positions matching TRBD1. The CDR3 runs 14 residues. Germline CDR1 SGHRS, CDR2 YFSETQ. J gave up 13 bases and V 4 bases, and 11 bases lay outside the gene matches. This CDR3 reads CASSRQEGATPLHF. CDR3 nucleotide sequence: TGCGCCAGCAGCAGACAGGAGGGGGCGACGCCCCTCCACTTT.

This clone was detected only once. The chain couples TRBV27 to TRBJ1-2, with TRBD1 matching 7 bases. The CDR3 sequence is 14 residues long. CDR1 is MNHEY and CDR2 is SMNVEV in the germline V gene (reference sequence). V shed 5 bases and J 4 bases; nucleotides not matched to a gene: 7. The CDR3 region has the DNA TGTGCCAGCAGTCCCCAGGGGGTTGGCTATGGCTACACCTTC. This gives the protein CASSPQGVGYGYTF.

The CDR3 DNA is TGCGCCAGCAGCTTGGGGACGAATAAAGATGAGCAGTTCTTC. As protein: CASSLGTNKDEQFF. The chain links TRBV5-1 to TRBJ2-1; no definite D call. Germline assignment: CDR1 SGHRS and CDR2 YFSETQ. The CDR3 is 14 residues long. V lost 0 bases and J lost 8, with 12 bases in between. The variable domain in full, with the rest retrieved from reference TRBV5-1 and TRBJ2-1, is KAGVTQTPRYLIKTRGQQVTLSCSPISGHRSVSWYQQTPGQGLQFLFEYFSETQRNKGNFPGRFSGRQFSNSRSEMNVSTLELGDSALYLCASSLGTNKDEQFFGPGTRLTVL.

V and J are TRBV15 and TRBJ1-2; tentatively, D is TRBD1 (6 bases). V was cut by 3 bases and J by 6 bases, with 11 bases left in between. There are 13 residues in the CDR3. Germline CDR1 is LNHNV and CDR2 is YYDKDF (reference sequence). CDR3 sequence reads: CATSRPHRDGYTF. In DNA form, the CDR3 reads TGTGCCACCAGCAGGCCGCACAGGGATGGCTACACCTTC. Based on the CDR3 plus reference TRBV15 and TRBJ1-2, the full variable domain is DAMVIQNPRYQVTQFGKPVTLSCSQTLNHNVMYWYQQKSSQAPKLLFHYYDKDFNNEADTPDNFQSRRPNTSFCFLDIRSPGLGDTAMYLCATSRPHRDGYTFGSGTRLTVV.

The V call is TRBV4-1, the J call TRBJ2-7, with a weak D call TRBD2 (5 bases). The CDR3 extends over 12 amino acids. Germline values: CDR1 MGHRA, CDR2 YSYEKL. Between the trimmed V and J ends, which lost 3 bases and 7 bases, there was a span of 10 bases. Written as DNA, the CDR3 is TGCGCCAGCAGCCATATTGGAGGAGAGCAGTACTTC. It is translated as CASSHIGGEQYF.

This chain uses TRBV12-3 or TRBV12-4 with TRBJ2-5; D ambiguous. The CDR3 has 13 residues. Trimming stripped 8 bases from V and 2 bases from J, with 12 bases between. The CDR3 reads CASAQGLQETQYF. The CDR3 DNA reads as TGTGCCAGCGCTCAAGGGCTGCAAGAGACCCAGTACTTC.

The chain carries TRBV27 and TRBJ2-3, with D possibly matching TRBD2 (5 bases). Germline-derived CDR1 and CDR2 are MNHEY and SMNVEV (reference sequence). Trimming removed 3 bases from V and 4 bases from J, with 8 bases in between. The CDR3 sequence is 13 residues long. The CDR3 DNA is TGTGCCAGCAGTTTTACGGGGTCAGATACGCAGTATTTT. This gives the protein CASSFTGSDTQYF.

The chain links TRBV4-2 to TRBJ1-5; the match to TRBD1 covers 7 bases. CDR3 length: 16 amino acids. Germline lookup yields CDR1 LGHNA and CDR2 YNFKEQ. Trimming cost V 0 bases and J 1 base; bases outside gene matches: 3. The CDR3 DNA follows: TGTGCCAGCAGCCAAGATGGGGACAGCAGCAATCAGCCCCAGCATTTT. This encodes CASSQDGDSSNQPQHF.

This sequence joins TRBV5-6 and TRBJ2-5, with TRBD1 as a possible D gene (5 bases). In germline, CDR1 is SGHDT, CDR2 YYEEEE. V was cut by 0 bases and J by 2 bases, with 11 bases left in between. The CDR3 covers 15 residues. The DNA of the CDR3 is TGTGCCAGCAGCTTGGGGGGCCTCGGACAAGAGACCCAGTACTTC. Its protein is CASSLGGLGQETQYF. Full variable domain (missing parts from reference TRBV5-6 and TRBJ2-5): DAGVTQSPTHLIKTRGQQVTLRCSPKSGHDTVSWYQQALGQGPQFIFQYYEEEERQRGNFPDRFSGHQFPNYSSELNVNALLLGDSALYLCASSLGGLGQETQYFGPGTRLLVL.

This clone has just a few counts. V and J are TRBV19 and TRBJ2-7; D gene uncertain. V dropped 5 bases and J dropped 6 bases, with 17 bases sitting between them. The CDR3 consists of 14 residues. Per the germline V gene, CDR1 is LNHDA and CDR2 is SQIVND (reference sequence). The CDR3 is CASSHGVSRSEQYF. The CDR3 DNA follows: TGTGCCAGTAGTCATGGGGTAAGCAGGAGCGAGCAGTACTTC.

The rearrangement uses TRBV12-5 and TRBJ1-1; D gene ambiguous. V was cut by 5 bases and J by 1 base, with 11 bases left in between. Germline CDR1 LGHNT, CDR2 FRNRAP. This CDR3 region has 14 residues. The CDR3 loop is CASGRETGNTEAFF. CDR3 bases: TGTGCTAGTGGTCGCGAGACGGGGAACACTGAAGCTTTCTTT.

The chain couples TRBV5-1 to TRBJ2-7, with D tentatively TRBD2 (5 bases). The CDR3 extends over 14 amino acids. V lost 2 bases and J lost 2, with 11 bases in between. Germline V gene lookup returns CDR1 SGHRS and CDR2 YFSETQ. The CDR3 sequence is CASSFLGDTYEQYF. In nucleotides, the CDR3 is TGCGCCAGCAGCTTTTTGGGAGATACCTACGAGCAGTACTTC.

The CDR3: CASAETGTSSYEQYF. CDR3 nucleotide sequence: TGTGCCAGTGCCGAGACCGGGACTAGCTCCTACGAGCAGTACTTC. V gene TRBV19 combines with J gene TRBJ2-7; TRBD2 matches at 8 bases. The CDR3 totals 15 residues. Germline CDR1 and CDR2: LNHDA and SQIVND (reference sequence). Unmatched junction bases numbered 9, after V lost 8 bases and J lost 0 bases.

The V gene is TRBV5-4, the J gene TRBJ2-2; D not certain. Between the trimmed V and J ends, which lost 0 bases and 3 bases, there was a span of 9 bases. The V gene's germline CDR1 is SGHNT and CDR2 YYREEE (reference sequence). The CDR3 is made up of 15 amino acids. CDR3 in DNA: TGTGCCAGCAGCTTGGGAGCTTTCGACACCGGGGAGCTGTTTTTT. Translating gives CASSLGAFDTGELFF.

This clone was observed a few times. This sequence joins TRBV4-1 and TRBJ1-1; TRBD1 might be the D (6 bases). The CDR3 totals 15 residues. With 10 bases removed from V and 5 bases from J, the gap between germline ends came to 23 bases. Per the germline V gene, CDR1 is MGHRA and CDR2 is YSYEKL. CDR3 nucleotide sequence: TGCGCCACCATGTCCCATGAGACAGGAGGTACTGAAGCTTTCTTT. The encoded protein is CATMSHETGGTEAFF.

DNA of the CDR3: TGCAGCGGGGGGGTTATAGCGAGCACAGATACGCAGTATTTT. Residues: CSGGVIASTDTQYF. This chain joins TRBV29-1 and TRBJ2-3; D is possibly TRBD2 (6 bases). CDR1 is SQVTM, CDR2 ANQGSEA, per germline. V was shortened by 7 bases and J by 0 bases, with 14 bases between the two germline ends. This CDR3 has 14 amino acids.

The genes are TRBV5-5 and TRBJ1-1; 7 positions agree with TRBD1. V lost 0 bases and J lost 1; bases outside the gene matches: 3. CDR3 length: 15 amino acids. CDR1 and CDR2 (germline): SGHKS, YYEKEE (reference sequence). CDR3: CASSLGQGPNTEAFF. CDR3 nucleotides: TGTGCCAGCAGCTTGGGACAGGGACCGAACACTGAAGCTTTCTTT.

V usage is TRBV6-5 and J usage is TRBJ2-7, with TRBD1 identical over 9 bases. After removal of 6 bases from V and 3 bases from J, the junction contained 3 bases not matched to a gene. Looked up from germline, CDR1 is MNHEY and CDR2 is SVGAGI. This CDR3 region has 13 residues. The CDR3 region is CASRQGAFYEQYF. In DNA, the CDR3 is TGTGCCAGCAGACAGGGGGCCTTCTACGAGCAGTACTTC.

As DNA, the CDR3 is TGCGCCAGCAGTGAGTCGACCGCAGGCTACACCTTC. Protein product: CASSESTAGYTF. This rearrangement joins TRBV10-2 to TRBJ1-2; D remains unclear. CDR3 length: 12 residues. The germline CDR1 and CDR2 sequences are WSHSY and SAAADI. The V end lost 0 bases, the J end lost 8 bases, and 7 bases lay between the germline ends.

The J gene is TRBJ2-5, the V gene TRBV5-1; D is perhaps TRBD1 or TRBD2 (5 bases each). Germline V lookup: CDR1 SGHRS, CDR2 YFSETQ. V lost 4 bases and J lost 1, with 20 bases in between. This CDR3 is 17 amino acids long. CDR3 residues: CASSPGTTPRGQETQYF. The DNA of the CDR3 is TGCGCCAGCAGCCCTGGAACGACCCCGAGGGGCCAAGAGACCCAGTACTTC.

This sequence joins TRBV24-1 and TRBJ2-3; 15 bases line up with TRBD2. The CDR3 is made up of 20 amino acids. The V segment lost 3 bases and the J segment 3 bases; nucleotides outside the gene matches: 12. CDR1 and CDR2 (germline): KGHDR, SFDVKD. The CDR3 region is CATSDLGLAGGVGATDTQYF. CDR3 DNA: TGTGCCACCAGTGATCTGGGACTAGCGGGAGGTGTGGGTGCGACAGATACGCAGTATTTT.

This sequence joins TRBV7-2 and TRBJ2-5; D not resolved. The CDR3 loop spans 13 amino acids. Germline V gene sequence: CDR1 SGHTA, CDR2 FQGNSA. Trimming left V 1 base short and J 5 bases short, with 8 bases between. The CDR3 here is CASSLVVRETQYF. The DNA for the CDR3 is TGTGCCAGCAGCTTAGTCGTCCGGGAGACCCAGTACTTC.

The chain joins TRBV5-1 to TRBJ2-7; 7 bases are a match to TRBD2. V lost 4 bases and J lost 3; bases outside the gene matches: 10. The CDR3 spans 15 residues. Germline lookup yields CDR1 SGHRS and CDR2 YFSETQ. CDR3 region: CASSPLGGRDYEQYF. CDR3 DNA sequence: TGCGCCAGCAGCCCCCTGGGGGGGAGGGACTACGAGCAGTACTTC.

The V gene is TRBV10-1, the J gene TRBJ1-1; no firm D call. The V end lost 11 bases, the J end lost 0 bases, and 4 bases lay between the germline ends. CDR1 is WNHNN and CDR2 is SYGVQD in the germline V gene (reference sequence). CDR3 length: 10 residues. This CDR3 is CAELNTEAFF. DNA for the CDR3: TGCGCCGAGTTGAACACTGAAGCTTTCTTT.

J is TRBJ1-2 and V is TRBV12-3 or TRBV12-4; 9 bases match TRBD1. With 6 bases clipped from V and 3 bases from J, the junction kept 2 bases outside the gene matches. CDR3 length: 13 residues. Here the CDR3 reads CASSDRGDYGYTF. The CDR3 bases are TGTGCCAGCAGCGACAGGGGGGACTATGGCTACACCTTC.

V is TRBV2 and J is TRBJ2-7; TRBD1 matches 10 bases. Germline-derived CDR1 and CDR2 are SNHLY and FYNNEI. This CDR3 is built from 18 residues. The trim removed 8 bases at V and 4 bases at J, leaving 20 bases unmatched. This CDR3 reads CASVKRDRGTSSLYEQYF. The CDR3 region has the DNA TGTGCCAGCGTAAAGCGGGACAGGGGCACTTCGTCCTTATACGAGCAGTACTTC.

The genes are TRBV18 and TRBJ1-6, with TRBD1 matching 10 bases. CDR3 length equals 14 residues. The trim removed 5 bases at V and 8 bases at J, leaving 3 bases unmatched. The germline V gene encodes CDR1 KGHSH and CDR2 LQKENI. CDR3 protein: CASSAGTGDSPLHF. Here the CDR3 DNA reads TGTGCCAGCTCAGCCGGGACAGGGGATTCACCCCTCCACTTT.

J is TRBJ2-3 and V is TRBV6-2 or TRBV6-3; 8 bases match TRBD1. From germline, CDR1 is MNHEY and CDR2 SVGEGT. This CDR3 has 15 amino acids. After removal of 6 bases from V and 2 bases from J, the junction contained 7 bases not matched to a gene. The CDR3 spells CASSRTGNPTDTQYF. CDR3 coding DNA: TGTGCCAGCAGCCGGACAGGGAACCCCACAGATACGCAGTATTTT.

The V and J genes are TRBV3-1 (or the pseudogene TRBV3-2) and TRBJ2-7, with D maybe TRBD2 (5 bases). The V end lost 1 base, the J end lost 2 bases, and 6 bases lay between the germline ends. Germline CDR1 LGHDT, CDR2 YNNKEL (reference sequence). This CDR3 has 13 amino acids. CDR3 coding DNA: TGTGCCAGCAGCCAAGGAGGGCCCTACGAGCAGTACTTC. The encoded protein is CASSQGGPYEQYF.